This T cell receptor (beta chain) was sequenced in a study of T cell repertoires in cytomegalovirus infection (dated by TCRdb to the late 2010s). With respect to the entire study: Because public TCR beta signatures pointed to carriage of CMV infection together with the matching HLA type, the HLA type of each donor mattered for the analysis. Points the paper makes about the study in general: In both this cohort and an independent roughly 400-donor cohort, the cumulative frequency of public TCR beta family members distinguished carriers of CMV infection plus the relevant HLA type. The ex vivo response was dominated by HLA-C-restricted CMV-specific TCR beta clonotypes, which also provided the single most frequent clonotype in two of eight donors.

From the germline V gene, CDR1 is SGHTA and CDR2 is FQGTGA. The CDR3 measures 12 amino acids from cysteine to phenylalanine. Solely the CDR3 DNA is kept, with 36 bases framed from the first base. After removal of 2 bases from V and 10 bases from J, the junction retains 3 bases not matched to a gene. Sequenced using an Illumina HiSeq 1500. TCRdb itself trimmed the public reads at Q25 with fastp, ran MiXCR and retained productive beta chains. Identical CDR3 protein sequences are pooled into one entry, listed with their most common genes and DNA. Across this sample there are 450,000 to 650,000 distinct CDR3 sequences, with less than 30% seen only once. About 12% of the sample comes from the top ten. Of note for this clonotype: Its antigen is still unknown. There are no base qualities to consult, and no much larger clone falls within one base.

Specimen: PBMCs. This sequence was found in a human donor in good health (CMV status not recorded). Some clones in this sample may be carry-over from other donors' samples. The chain was built from TRBV7-3 and TRBJ1-1; TRBD1 matches 8 bases in the middle. The DNA reads TGTGCCAGCAGCTTAGACGGACAGGGAGCTTTCTTT. Its protein is CASSLDGQGAFF.